This TCR beta chain was identified in a study of cytomegalovirus exposure and HLA in healthy donors. Findings and caveats of the study: Evidence from a later analysis indicated that most CMV-associated TCR beta chains looked HLA-restricted. Excluded: some indistinguishable V segments such as TRBV6-2 and TRBV6-3.

Of note for this clone: Its antigen is still unknown.

The CDR3 is 17 residues long. The germline gives CDR1 LGHNA, CDR2 YNFKEQ. V was pared by 3 bases and J by 2 bases, with 7 bases of the junction left unmatched. The PCR was carried out with 60 Vbeta primers and 13 Jbeta primers. The method was immunoSEQ multiplex PCR; TCRdb's version includes in-frame clones alone and lacks a portion of them. In the table there are about 200,000 clones, less than 85% of which are singletons. The rearrangement links TRBV4-2 to TRBJ2-3, with 11 positions matching TRBD2. Sequenced: PBMCs. The origin of this receptor is a girl under 18 in good health and CMV-seropositive. The CDR3 loop is CASSHSSGGAFTDTQYF. The CDR3 DNA follows: TGTGCCAGCAGCCACAGTAGCGGGGGGGCGTTCACAGATACGCAGTATTTT.